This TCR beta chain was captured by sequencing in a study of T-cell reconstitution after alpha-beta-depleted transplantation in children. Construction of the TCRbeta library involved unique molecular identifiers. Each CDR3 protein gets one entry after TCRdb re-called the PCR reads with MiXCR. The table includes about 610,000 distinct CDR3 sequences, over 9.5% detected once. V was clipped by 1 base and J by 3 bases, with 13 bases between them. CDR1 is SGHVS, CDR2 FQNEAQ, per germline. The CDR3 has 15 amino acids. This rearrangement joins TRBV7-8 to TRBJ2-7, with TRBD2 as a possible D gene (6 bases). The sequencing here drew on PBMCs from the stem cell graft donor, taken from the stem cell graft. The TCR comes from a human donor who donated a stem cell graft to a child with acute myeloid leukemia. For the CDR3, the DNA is TGTGCCAGCAGCTTAGTGGCGGGACTGTTCTACGAGCAGTACTTC. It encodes CASSLVAGLFYEQYF. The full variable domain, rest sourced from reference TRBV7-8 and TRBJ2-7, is GAGVSQSPRYKVAKRGQDVALRCDPISGHVSLFWYQQALGQGPEFLTYFQNEAQLDKSGLPSDRFFAERPEGSVSTLKIQRTQQEDSAVYLCASSLVAGLFYEQYFGPGTRLTVT.